The rows below give T cell receptor beta chains drawn from one sample of a study of T cell responses to AZD1222 COVID-19 vaccine. Generated by immunoSEQ multiplex PCR, the TCRdb table keeps only in-frame clones and is missing some. The sample includes 150,000 to 250,000 clones, approximately 94% of them seen just once. The sequences come from peripheral blood, collected 28 days after the second AZD1222 dose. These receptors all come from an adult who received the AZD1222 COVID-19 vaccine. Each CDR3 is given with its conserved first and last residue.

TRBJ1-5	TRBV7-9	CASSLGTDSNQPQHF
TRBJ1-4	TRBV3-1/TRBV3-2	CASSQSGSNEKLFF
TRBJ2-7	TRBV18	CASSPPSQSSYEQYF
TRBJ1-2	TRBV28	CASSFEANYGYTF
TRBJ1-1	TRBV27	CASSFWAGKTEAFF
TRBJ2-4	TRBV6-5	CASSYASGTGGNIQYF
TRBJ1-5	TRBV28	CASSLSGSSNQPQHF
TRBJ1-5	TRBV6-2/TRBV6-3	CASSYSEFGFSNQPQHF
TRBJ2-7	TRBV3-1/TRBV3-2	CASSQGGTAGYEQYF
TRBJ1-2	TRBV30	CAYGGYGYTF
TRBJ1-1	TRBV9	CASSVGVGTEAFF
TRBJ2-5	TRBV5-1	CASSRPGSQGETQYF
TRBJ1-2	TRBV2	CASKTTGVNYGYTF
TRBJ1-5	TRBV6-5	CASSYSRGHSQHF
TRBJ1-6	TRBV6-5	CASMIGNSPLHF
TRBJ2-2	TRBV7-9	CASTKGSTGELFF
TRBJ1-2	TRBV19	CASSEGYYGYTF
TRBJ2-3	TRBV18	CASSPGSLDTQYF
TRBJ2-3	TRBV7-9	CASSLASGGATDTQYF
TRBJ1-4	TRBV7-2	CASSSRDRDYEKLFF
TRBJ1-1	TRBV7-2	CASSESGNTEAFF
TRBJ2-5	TRBV6-5	CASSTGGAPETQYF
TRBJ1-2	TRBV15	CATSRDHPYGQANYGYTF
TRBJ1-3	TRBV27	CASSPQGPSGNTIYF
TRBJ2-2	TRBV4-2	CASSQDPQGARPTGELFF
TRBJ1-1	TRBV25-1	CASSANVVGTEAFF
TRBJ1-3	TRBV6-1	CASGNQGGWRNTIYF
TRBJ1-1	TRBV6-5	CASSQTGEAFF
TRBJ1-1	TRBV2	CASTGNGLNTEAFF
TRBJ2-7	TRBV19	CASTLSDGGADEQYF
TRBJ1-6	TRBV28	CASSPQGVSSPLHF
TRBJ2-1	TRBV3-1/TRBV3-2	CASSRKTSGGRDEQFF
TRBJ1-1	TRBV14	CASSFRQGGWTEAFF
TRBJ1-2	TRBV25-1	CASWTDYYGYTF
TRBJ2-5	TRBV18	CASFTGLAGDQETQYF
TRBJ1-4	TRBV4-3	CASSQENFNEKLFF
TRBJ2-7	TRBV3-1/TRBV3-2	CASSQGLSYEQYF
TRBJ1-6	TRBV27	CASSPRGTGNGSPLHF